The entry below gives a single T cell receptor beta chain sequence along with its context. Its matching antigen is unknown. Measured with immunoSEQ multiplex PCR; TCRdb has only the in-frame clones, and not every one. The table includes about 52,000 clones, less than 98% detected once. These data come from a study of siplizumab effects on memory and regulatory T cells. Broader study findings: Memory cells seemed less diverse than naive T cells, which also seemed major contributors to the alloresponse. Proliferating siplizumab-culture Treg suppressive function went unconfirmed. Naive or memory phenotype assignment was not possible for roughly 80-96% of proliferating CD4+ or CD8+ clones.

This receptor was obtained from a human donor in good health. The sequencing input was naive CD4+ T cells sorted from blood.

CDR3: CASSNSRREGEYNEQFF. The DNA for the CDR3 is TGTGCCAGCAGCAACTCACGGCGGGAAGGTGAATACAATGAGCAGTTCTTC. This chain connects TRBV7-3 to TRBJ2-1, with TRBD2 as a possible D gene (6 bases). Trimming left V 5 bases short and J 4 bases short, with 21 bases between. Germline V gene sequence: CDR1 SGHTA, CDR2 FQGTGA. The CDR3 sequence is 17 residues long.